This T cell receptor beta chain was found in a study of regulatory T cells in long-lasting Graves disease. Overall study findings and caveats: TRBV28, TRBJ1-2 and TRBJ2-5 were segments that persistent disease favored. Persistent patients had more shared public clonotypes (around 3,000) than new patients (966).

This clonotype was recorded many times. As yet, its antigen is unknown. This CDR3 spans 13 amino acids. Looked up from germline, CDR1 is SQVTM and CDR2 is ANQGSEA. Trimming took 6 bases from V and 5 from J, leaving 16 bases between them. Arm-PCR of CDR3 regions and iRepertoire HTBI primers were the basis on which TCR beta libraries were built. A single record per CDR3 protein comes from TCRdb applying MiXCR to the multiplex PCR reads. The table has about 540,000 distinct CDR3 sequences, approximately 13% seen once. Indicated time point: newly diagnosed GD, antithyroid drugs for less than 3 months. The TCR library used RNA extracted from PBMCs. The same data also went into a second study, on T cells in Graves' hyperthyroidism and ophthalmopathy. That work states: Ophthalmopathy, as predicted by the model, came a median approximately 6.5 months after the prediction.

Sequences were derived from peripheral blood mononuclear cells (PBMCs), sampled at new diagnosis, from a patient treated with antithyroid drugs. The source of this sequence is a man under 40 with Graves disease. The chain combines TRBV29-1 with TRBJ1-2; D is unclear. This CDR3 is CSVEVRTAYGYTF. CDR3 bases: TGCAGCGTCGAGGTGCGGACTGCTTATGGCTACACCTTC.